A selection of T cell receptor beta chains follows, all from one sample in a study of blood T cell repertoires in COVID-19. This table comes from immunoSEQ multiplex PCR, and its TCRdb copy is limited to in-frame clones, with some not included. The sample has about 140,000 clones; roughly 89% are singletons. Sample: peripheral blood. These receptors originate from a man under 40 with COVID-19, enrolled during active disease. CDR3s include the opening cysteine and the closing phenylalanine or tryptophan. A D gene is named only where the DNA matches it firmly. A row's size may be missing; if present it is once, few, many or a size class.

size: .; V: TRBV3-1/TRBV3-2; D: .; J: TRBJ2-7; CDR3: CASSQDLAWQYF; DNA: TGTGCCAGCAGCCAAGACTTGGCTTGGCAGTACTTC
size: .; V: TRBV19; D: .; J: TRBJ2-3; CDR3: CASSIEGGTEEYF; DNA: TGTGCCAGTAGTATAGAGGGAGGTACCGAGGAGTATTTT
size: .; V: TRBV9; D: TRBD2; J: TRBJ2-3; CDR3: CASSSPRGLAGGPTDTQYF; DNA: TGTGCCAGCAGCTCTCCCCGTGGACTAGCGGGAGGGCCCACAGATACGCAGTATTTT
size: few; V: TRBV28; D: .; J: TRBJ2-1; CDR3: CASSLVSSRSYNEQFF; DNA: TGTGCCAGCAGTTTAGTTAGTAGCCGCTCCTACAATGAGCAGTTCTTC
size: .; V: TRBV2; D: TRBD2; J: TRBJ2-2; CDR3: CASSPQAGGIVGELFF; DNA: TGTGCCAGCAGTCCTCAAGCGGGAGGGATAGTCGGGGAGCTGTTTTTT
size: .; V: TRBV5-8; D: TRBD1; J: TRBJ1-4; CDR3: CASSLARTGGQEKLFF; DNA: TGTGCCAGCAGCTTGGCTCGGACAGGGGGCCAGGAAAAACTGTTTTTT
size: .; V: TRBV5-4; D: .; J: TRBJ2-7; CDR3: CASSQTGQVSYEQYF; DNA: TGTGCCAGCAGCCAAACCGGCCAGGTCTCCTACGAGCAGTACTTC
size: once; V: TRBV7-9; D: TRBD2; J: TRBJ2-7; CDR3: CASSTTSGSIYEQYF; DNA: TGTGCCAGCAGCACGACTAGCGGGAGCATCTACGAGCAGTACTTC
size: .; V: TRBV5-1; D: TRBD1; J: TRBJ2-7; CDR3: CASSRGTGTPYEQYF; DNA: TGCGCCAGCAGCAGGGGGACAGGGACGCCCTACGAGCAGTACTTC
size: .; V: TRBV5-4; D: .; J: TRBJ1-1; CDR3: CASSRPAGGLNTEAFF; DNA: TGTGCCAGCAGCCGCCCGGCGGGAGGCCTCAACACTGAAGCTTTCTTT
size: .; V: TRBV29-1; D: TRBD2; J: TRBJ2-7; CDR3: CSVEDRAAGGEQYF; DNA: TGCAGCGTTGAAGATCGAGCAGCGGGAGGCGAGCAGTACTTC
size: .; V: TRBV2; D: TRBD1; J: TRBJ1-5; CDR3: CASTEDRGSYQPQHF; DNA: TGTGCCAGCACCGAGGACAGGGGTTCGTACCAGCCCCAGCATTTT
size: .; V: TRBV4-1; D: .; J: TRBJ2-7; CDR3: CASSQEGGSYEQYF; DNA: TGCGCCAGCAGCCAAGAAGGGGGCTCCTACGAGCAGTACTTC
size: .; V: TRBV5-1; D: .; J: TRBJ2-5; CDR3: CASSLIAGGIQETQYF; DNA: TGCGCCAGCAGCTTGATCGCAGGGGGGATACAAGAGACCCAGTACTTC
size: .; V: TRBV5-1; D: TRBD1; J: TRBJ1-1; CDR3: CASRVDRGSTEAFF; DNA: TGCGCCAGCAGGGTGGACAGGGGAAGCACTGAAGCTTTCTTT
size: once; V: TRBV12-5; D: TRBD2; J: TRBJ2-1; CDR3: CASGPGLAVNEQFF; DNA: TGTGCTAGTGGACCGGGACTAGCGGTAAATGAGCAGTTCTTC
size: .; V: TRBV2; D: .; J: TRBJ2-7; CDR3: CASSTRGGNSYEQYF; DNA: TGTGCCAGCAGCACTCGTGGGGGGAACTCCTACGAGCAGTACTTC
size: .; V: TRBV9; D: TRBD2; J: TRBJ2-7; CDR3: CASSAGLAGAGGEQYF; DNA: TGTGCCAGCAGCGCGGGACTAGCGGGAGCTGGGGGCGAGCAGTACTTC
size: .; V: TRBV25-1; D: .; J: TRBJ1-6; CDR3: CASCSDRVYNSPLHF; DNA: TGTGCCAGCTGCTCGGACAGAGTCTATAATTCACCCCTCCACTTT
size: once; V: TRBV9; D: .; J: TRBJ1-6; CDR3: CASSSEGYSPLHF; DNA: TGTGCCAGCAGCAGCGAGGGATATTCACCCCTCCACTTT
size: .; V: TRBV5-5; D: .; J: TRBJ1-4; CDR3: CASSLREKNEKLFF; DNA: TGTGCCAGCAGCTTGCGGGAGAAAAATGAAAAACTGTTTTTT
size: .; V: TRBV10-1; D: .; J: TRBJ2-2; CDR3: CASSEGSGYTGELFF; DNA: TGCGCCAGCAGTGAGGGGTCGGGTTACACCGGGGAGCTGTTTTTT
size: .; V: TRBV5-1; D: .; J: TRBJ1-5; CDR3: CASSYGGLDQPQHF; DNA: TGCGCCAGCAGCTACGGGGGGTTGGATCAGCCCCAGCATTTT
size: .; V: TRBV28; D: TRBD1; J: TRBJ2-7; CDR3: CASSISGTGSYEQYF; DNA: TGTGCCAGCAGTATTAGTGGGACAGGGTCTTACGAGCAGTACTTC
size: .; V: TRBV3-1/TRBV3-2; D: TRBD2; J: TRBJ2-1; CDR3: CASSQSTGTRPYNEQFF; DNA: TGTGCCAGCAGCCAATCGACTGGGACTAGACCTTACAATGAGCAGTTCTTC
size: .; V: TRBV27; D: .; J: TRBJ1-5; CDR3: CASSPIDRGAGQPQHF; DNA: TGTGCCAGCAGTCCAATCGATCGCGGGGCTGGCCAGCCCCAGCATTTT
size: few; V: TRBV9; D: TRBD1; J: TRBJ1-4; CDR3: CASSSGGTATNEKLFF; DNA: TGTGCCAGCAGCTCAGGGGGGACCGCAACTAATGAAAAACTGTTTTTT
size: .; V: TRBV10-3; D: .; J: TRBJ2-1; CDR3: CAIQGGGRNEQFF; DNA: TGTGCCATCCAGGGAGGGGGGAGGAATGAGCAGTTCTTC
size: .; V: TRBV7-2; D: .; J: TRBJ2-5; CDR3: CASSQQSRGATQYF; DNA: TGTGCCAGCAGCCAGCAGAGCCGCGGGGCGACCCAGTACTTC
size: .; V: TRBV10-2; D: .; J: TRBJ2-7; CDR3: CASSESRGYEQYF; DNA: TGCGCCAGCAGTGAGTCGAGGGGGTACGAGCAGTACTTC
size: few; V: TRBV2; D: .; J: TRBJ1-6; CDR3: CASRETALRSSYNSPLHF; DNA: TGTGCCAGCAGGGAGACAGCCCTGAGGAGTTCCTATAATTCACCCCTCCACTTT
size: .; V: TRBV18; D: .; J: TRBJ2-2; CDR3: CASSPQAAVNTGELFF; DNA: TGTGCCAGCTCACCCCAGGCCGCCGTGAACACCGGGGAGCTGTTTTTT
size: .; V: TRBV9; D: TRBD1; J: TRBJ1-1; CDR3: CASSVGGGQGTNTEAFF; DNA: TGTGCCAGCAGCGTAGGTGGGGGACAGGGGACGAACACTGAAGCTTTCTTT
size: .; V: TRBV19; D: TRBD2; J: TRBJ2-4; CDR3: CASSAPTSGRAAVNIQYF; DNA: TGTGCCAGTAGTGCGCCGACTAGCGGGAGGGCGGCTGTAAACATTCAGTACTTC
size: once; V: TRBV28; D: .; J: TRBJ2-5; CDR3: CASSRGYGRETQYF; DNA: TGTGCCAGCAGTCGTGGGTATGGGAGGGAGACCCAGTACTTC
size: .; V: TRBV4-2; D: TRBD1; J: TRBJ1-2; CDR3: CASSQGRDRGDYGYTF; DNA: TGTGCCAGCAGCCAGGGCCGGGACAGGGGAGACTATGGCTACACCTTC
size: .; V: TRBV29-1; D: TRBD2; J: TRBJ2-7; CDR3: CSVLKLAGISYEQYF; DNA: TGCAGCGTTCTAAAACTAGCGGGAATTTCCTACGAGCAGTACTTC
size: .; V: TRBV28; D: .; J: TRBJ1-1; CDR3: CASSLLMNTEAFF; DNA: TGTGCCAGCAGTTTATTAATGAACACTGAAGCTTTCTTT
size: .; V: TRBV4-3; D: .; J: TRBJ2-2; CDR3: CASSQEFNRDTGELFF; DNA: TGCGCCAGCAGCCAAGAGTTCAACAGGGACACCGGGGAGCTGTTTTTT
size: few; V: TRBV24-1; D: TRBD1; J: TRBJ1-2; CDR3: CATSKTGVGYTF; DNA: TGTGCCACCAGTAAAACAGGGGTTGGCTACACCTTC
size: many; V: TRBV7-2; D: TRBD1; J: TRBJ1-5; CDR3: CASSLSGDRDQHF; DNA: TGTGCCAGCAGCTTAAGTGGGGACAGGGACCAGCATTTT
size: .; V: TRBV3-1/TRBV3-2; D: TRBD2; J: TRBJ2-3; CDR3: CASSPPQTQTSRTDTQYF; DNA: TGTGCCAGCAGCCCACCCCAAACCCAGACTAGCAGGACAGATACGCAGTATTTT
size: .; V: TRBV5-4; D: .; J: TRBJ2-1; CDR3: CASSLALSSYNEQFF; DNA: TGTGCCAGCAGCTTAGCGTTGAGCTCCTACAATGAGCAGTTCTTC
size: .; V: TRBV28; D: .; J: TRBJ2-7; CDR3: CASSLRELGRDYEQYF; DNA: TGTGCCAGCAGTTTACGGGAGCTGGGACGAGACTACGAGCAGTACTTC
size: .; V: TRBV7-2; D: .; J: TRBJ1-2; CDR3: CASSLSDGLYGYTF; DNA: TGTGCCAGCAGCTTAAGCGACGGACTCTATGGCTACACCTTC
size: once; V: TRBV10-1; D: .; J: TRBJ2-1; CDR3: CASSETGHYNEQFF; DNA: TGCGCCAGCAGTGAGACCGGACACTACAATGAGCAGTTCTTC
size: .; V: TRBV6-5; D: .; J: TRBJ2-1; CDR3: CASSQRSSGYNEQFF; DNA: TGTGCCAGCAGTCAACGATCAAGCGGGTACAATGAGCAGTTCTTC
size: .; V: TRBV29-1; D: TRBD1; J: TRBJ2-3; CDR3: CSVRGQGRVDTQYF; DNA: TGCAGCGTCCGAGGACAGGGTAGGGTAGATACGCAGTATTTT
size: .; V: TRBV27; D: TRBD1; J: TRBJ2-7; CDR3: CASKVDRVTYEQYF; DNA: TGTGCCAGCAAGGTTGACAGGGTAACCTACGAGCAGTACTTC
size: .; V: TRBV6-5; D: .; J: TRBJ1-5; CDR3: CASSFDSSKSVRHF; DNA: TGTGCCAGCAGCTTCGACAGCAGTAAATCAGTTCGGCATTTT
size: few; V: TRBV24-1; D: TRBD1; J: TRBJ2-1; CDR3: CATSPQGQPNNEQFF; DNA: TGTGCCACCAGTCCCCAGGGACAGCCTAACAATGAGCAGTTCTTC
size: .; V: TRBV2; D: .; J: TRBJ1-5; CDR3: CASSAYQDQPQHF; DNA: TGTGCCAGCAGCGCGTACCAGGATCAGCCCCAGCATTTT
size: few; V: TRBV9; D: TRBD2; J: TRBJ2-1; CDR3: CASSPGGLAGNEQFF; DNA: TGTGCCAGCAGCCCAGGAGGGCTAGCGGGTAATGAGCAGTTCTTC
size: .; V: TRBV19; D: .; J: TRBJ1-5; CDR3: CASSTSRGSNQPQHF; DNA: TGTGCCAGTAGCACCTCGAGGGGGAGCAATCAGCCCCAGCATTTT